The 26 T cell receptor beta chains in this list originate from one sample, sequenced in a study of blood T cell repertoires in COVID-19. Clones were read by immunoSEQ multiplex PCR, and TCRdb kept only the in-frame ones, dropping some. The repertoire has roughly 200,000 clones, more than 70% of them found once; the top ten carry around 1.5%. Sequencing input: peripheral blood. Every receptor here comes from a man younger than 30 with active or convalescent COVID-19.

The rearrangement links TRBV30 to TRBJ2-7; 9 positions match TRBD1. Germline CDR1 and CDR2: GTSNPN and SVGIG (reference sequence). The V segment lost 2 bases and the J segment 3 bases; nucleotides outside the gene matches: 8. This CDR3 region has 15 residues. The CDR3 loop reads CAWSHGLGQGYEQYF. The CDR3, as DNA: TGTGCCTGGAGTCATGGTTTGGGACAGGGCTACGAGCAGTACTTC. The whole variable domain, filled in from reference TRBV30 and TRBJ2-7, reads SQTIHQWPATLVQPVGSPLSLECTVEGTSNPNLYWYRQAAGRGLQLLFYSVGIGQISSEVPQNLSASRPQDRQFILSSKKLLLSDSGFYLCAWSHGLGQGYEQYFGPGTRLTVT.

The chain joins TRBV7-9 to TRBJ2-3, with D perhaps TRBD2 (5 bases). V lost 1 base, J lost 2 bases, and 10 bases lay in between. This CDR3 spans 15 amino acids. Germline assignment: CDR1 SEHNR and CDR2 FQNEAQ (reference sequence). The CDR3 is CASSLVGGPTDTQYF. CDR3 in DNA: TGTGCCAGCAGCTTAGTGGGCGGGCCCACAGATACGCAGTATTTT. Complete variable domain (other parts from reference TRBV7-9 and TRBJ2-3): DTGVSQNPRHKITKRGQNVTFRCDPISEHNRLYWYRQTLGQGPEFLTYFQNEAQLEKSRLLSDRFSAERPKGSFSTLEIQRTEQGDSAMYLCASSLVGGPTDTQYFGPGTRLTVL.

The V call is TRBV5-5, the J call TRBJ2-7; 7 positions agree with TRBD1. This CDR3 is 17 amino acids long. V shed 1 base and J 3 bases; nucleotides not matched to a gene: 13. The germline V gene encodes CDR1 SGHKS and CDR2 YYEKEE (reference sequence). The CDR3 DNA follows: TGTGCCAGCAGCTTGAGGACCGACAGGGTACATCTCTACGAGCAGTACTTC. Translated: CASSLRTDRVHLYEQYF.

The genes are TRBV29-1 and TRBJ2-3; 7 nucleotides align to TRBD1. The J segment lost 1 base and the V segment lost 6 bases, leaving 7 bases of the junction unmatched. Germline CDR1 reads SQVTM; CDR2 reads ANQGSEA. CDR3 length: 14 amino acids. The CDR3 DNA follows: TGCAGCGTGGATGGACAGGTTCGCACAGATACGCAGTATTTT. Translated, it gives CSVDGQVRTDTQYF.

The V gene is TRBV28, the J gene TRBJ1-2; D remains unclear. The germline CDR1 and CDR2 sequences are MDHEN and SYDVKM. The length of the CDR3 is 14 residues. Between the trimmed V and J ends, which lost 6 bases and 3 bases, there was a span of 14 bases. The CDR3, as DNA: TGTGCCAGCAGAATCTGGCGGGCCGACTATGGCTACACCTTC. This sequence encodes CASRIWRADYGYTF.

This clone has only a few counts. V and J are TRBV27 and TRBJ1-5; the match to TRBD1 covers 11 bases. The CDR3 has 17 amino acids. V lost 4 bases to trimming and J lost 1 base; unmatched junction nucleotides: 6. Germline CDR1 and CDR2: MNHEY and SMNVEV (reference sequence). The CDR3: CASSWTGGPSSNQPQHF. CDR3 nucleotide sequence: TGTGCCAGCAGTTGGACAGGGGGCCCCTCAAGCAATCAGCCCCAGCATTTT.

This clone was detected only once. V and J are TRBV7-8 and TRBJ2-3; TRBD2 might be the D (5 bases). Deletions cut 7 bases from V and 7 bases from J, with 30 bases between. This CDR3 is 18 amino acids long. Looked up from germline, CDR1 is SGHVS and CDR2 is FQNEAQ. Written as DNA, the CDR3 is TGTGCCAGCAACCCGTTATTAGCGAGATCGCCTTCTAAAAATACGCAGTATTTT. It encodes CASNPLLARSPSKNTQYF.

For this clone: At one end, the junction sequence differs from germline, possibly due to a read error. This chain joins TRBV14 and TRBJ1-1; D is undetermined. The CDR3 sequence is 12 residues long. Germline V lookup: CDR1 SGHDN, CDR2 FVKESK. CDR3 protein: CASSQGNSEAFF. Here the CDR3 DNA reads TGTGCCAGCAGCCAAGGTAACAGTGAAGCTTTCTTT.

The CDR3 here is CARERDRGPSEAFF. As DNA, the CDR3 is TGTGCCAGGGAGAGGGACAGGGGGCCGTCTGAAGCTTTCTTT. The V and J genes are TRBV19 and TRBJ1-1; TRBD1 matches at 12 bases. This CDR3 has 14 amino acids. J lost 6 bases, V lost 9 bases, and 8 bases had no gene match. CDR1 is LNHDA and CDR2 is SQIVND in the germline V gene (reference sequence).

The V gene is TRBV12-3 or TRBV12-4, the J gene TRBJ1-2, with D uncertain. The germline V and J ends were trimmed by 3 bases and 1 base, with 6 bases remaining between them. The CDR3 consists of 13 residues. The CDR3 coding sequence is TGTGCCAGCAGTTTGGCCAGTAACTATGGCTACACCTTC. Amino acids: CASSLASNYGYTF.

The chain combines TRBV9 with TRBJ2-3, with TRBD2 matching 7 bases. CDR1 and CDR2 (germline): SGDLS, YYNGEE. The CDR3 is made up of 16 amino acids. V lost 0 bases and J lost 0; bases outside the gene matches: 4. CDR3 DNA: TGTGCCAGCAGCGTAGAAGCGGGAATAAGCACAGATACGCAGTATTTT. Encoded protein: CASSVEAGISTDTQYF.

The CDR3 spells CASSYSGGSNSPLHF. The CDR3 DNA sequence: TGTGCCAGCAGCTACTCAGGGGGCAGTAATTCACCCCTCCACTTT. This chain joins TRBV7-6 and TRBJ1-6; 8 bases fit TRBD1. The CDR3 extends over 15 amino acids. Germline lookup yields CDR1 SGHVS and CDR2 FNYEAQ. J was trimmed by 6 bases and V by 4 bases; bases with no gene match: 5.

The chain employs TRBV2 and TRBJ2-3, with D hard to call. Germline CDR1 is SNHLY and CDR2 is FYNNEI. Deletions cut 3 bases from V and 7 bases from J, with 5 bases between. This CDR3 is 11 amino acids long. The CDR3 DNA reads as TGTGCCAGCAGTGACCTAAATACGCAGTATTTT. The encoded protein is CASSDLNTQYF.

The CDR3 DNA sequence: TGTGCCAGCAGTAAGCCAAGGGACAGGGGGACCGGGGAGCTGTTTTTT. Residues: CASSKPRDRGTGELFF. The chain has TRBV2 and TRBJ2-2; 11 nucleotides agree with TRBD1. V lost 5 bases and J lost 5; bases outside the gene matches: 7. This CDR3 region has 16 residues. Per the germline V gene, CDR1 is SNHLY and CDR2 is FYNNEI.

This clone is a singleton in its sample. The CDR3 DNA reads as TGTGCCAGCAGCAACGAGGGGAACACTGAAGCTTTCTTT. It codes for CASSNEGNTEAFF. The chain uses TRBV7-9 and TRBJ1-1; D unclear. This CDR3 region has 13 residues. V lost 5 bases, J lost 1 base, and 8 bases lay in between. Germline V gene sequence: CDR1 SEHNR, CDR2 FQNEAQ (reference sequence). Full variable domain (missing parts from reference TRBV7-9 and TRBJ1-1): DTGVSQNPRHKITKRGQNVTFRCDPISEHNRLYWYRQTLGQGPEFLTYFQNEAQLEKSRLLSDRFSAERPKGSFSTLEIQRTEQGDSAMYLCASSNEGNTEAFFGQGTRLTVV.

The chain links TRBV7-9 to TRBJ1-6, with D tentatively TRBD1 (5 bases). The V gene's germline CDR1 is SEHNR and CDR2 FQNEAQ (reference sequence). This CDR3 contains 16 residues. The V end lost 8 bases, the J end lost 0 bases, and 14 bases lay between the germline ends. CDR3 in amino acids: CASRGGQSSYNSPLHF. The CDR3 nucleotides are TGTGCCAGCCGGGGGGGTCAGAGCTCCTATAATTCACCCCTCCACTTT. The full variable domain, rest sourced from reference TRBV7-9 and TRBJ1-6, is DTGVSQNPRHKITKRGQNVTFRCDPISEHNRLYWYRQTLGQGPEFLTYFQNEAQLEKSRLLSDRFSAERPKGSFSTLEIQRTEQGDSAMYLCASRGGQSSYNSPLHFGNGTRLTVT.

The chain combines TRBV30 with TRBJ2-2; no firm D call. The CDR3 extends over 13 amino acids. CDR1 and CDR2 from the germline V gene are GTSNPN and SVGIG (reference sequence). V was cut by 0 bases and J by 6 bases, with 8 bases left in between. CDR3 loop: CAWSVMAAGELFF. CDR3 DNA sequence: TGTGCCTGGAGTGTAATGGCAGCCGGGGAGCTGTTTTTT.

The chain joins TRBV5-1 to TRBJ1-2, with 7 positions matching TRBD1. Germline CDR1 and CDR2: SGHRS and YFSETQ. Unmatched junction bases numbered 15, after V lost 0 bases and J lost 4 bases. The length of the CDR3 is 18 residues. CDR3 amino acids: CASSLEQGGRVNSYGYTF. Here the CDR3 DNA reads TGCGCCAGCAGCTTGGAGCAAGGGGGCAGGGTGAATAGCTATGGCTACACCTTC. The complete variable domain, with remaining parts taken from reference TRBV5-1 and TRBJ1-2, reads KAGVTQTPRYLIKTRGQQVTLSCSPISGHRSVSWYQQTPGQGLQFLFEYFSETQRNKGNFPGRFSGRQFSNSRSEMNVSTLELGDSALYLCASSLEQGGRVNSYGYTFGSGTRLTVV.

This sequence joins TRBV7-2 and TRBJ2-7, with D hard to call. CDR1 and CDR2 (germline): SGHTA, FQGNSA. The CDR3 has 14 residues. V lost 1 base to trimming and J lost 2 bases, with 9 bases between them. The DNA for the CDR3 is TGTGCCAGCAGCTTAGGTGTCGGTCCCTACGAGCAGTACTTC. Residues: CASSLGVGPYEQYF.

The V gene is TRBV7-9, the J gene TRBJ1-5; no firm D call. Germline CDR1 SEHNR, CDR2 FQNEAQ (reference sequence). The CDR3 runs to 12 residues. Trimming removed 1 base at V and 6 bases at J, with 4 bases between. The DNA of the CDR3 is TGTGCCAGCAGCTTAGATAGTCAGCCCCAGCATTTT. Translating it yields CASSLDSQPQHF. The full variable domain, with the rest looked up from reference TRBV7-9 and TRBJ1-5, is DTGVSQNPRHKITKRGQNVTFRCDPISEHNRLYWYRQTLGQGPEFLTYFQNEAQLEKSRLLSDRFSAERPKGSFSTLEIQRTEQGDSAMYLCASSLDSQPQHFGDGTRLSIL.

A single count supports this clone. The CDR3 is CATSRRGVGRKLFF. CDR3 sequence (DNA): TGTGCCACCAGCAGACGCGGTGTGGGGCGAAAACTGTTTTTT. The gene calls are TRBV15 and TRBJ1-4; weak D call: TRBD1 (5 bases). V lost 2 bases to trimming and J lost 10 bases, with 14 bases between them. Germline V CDR1 and CDR2: LNHNV, YYDKDF (reference sequence). The CDR3 is 14 residues long.

The chain links TRBV4-2 to TRBJ2-3; 7 bases map to TRBD2. The CDR3 runs to 13 residues. Trimming at V came to 5 bases and at J to 6 bases, leaving 5 bases not matched to a gene. Germline V gene lookup returns CDR1 LGHNA and CDR2 YNFKEQ. In DNA form, the CDR3 reads TGTGCCAGCAGCTCCATGGGAGGGGATACGCAGTATTTT. Protein: CASSSMGGDTQYF.

The count of this clone is one. This chain uses TRBV2 with TRBJ2-5; the match to TRBD2 covers 16 bases. The CDR3 extends over 18 amino acids. V was pared by 2 bases and J by 3 bases, with 6 bases of the junction left unmatched. Per germline, CDR1 SNHLY and CDR2 FYNNEI. The CDR3 is CASSETGLAGGNKETQYF. The CDR3 DNA reads TGTGCCAGCAGTGAAACGGGACTAGCGGGAGGGAATAAAGAGACCCAGTACTTC.

The chain combines TRBV6-6 with TRBJ1-2, with 8 nucleotides matching TRBD1. CDR1 is MNHNY and CDR2 is SVGAGI in the germline V gene (reference sequence). The CDR3 has 13 amino acids. V trimming: 6 bases; J trimming: 8 bases; junction bases outside the gene matches: 8. The CDR3 region has the DNA TGTGCCAGCAGCCCCCCGACAGGGGACGGCTACACCTTC. Its protein product is CASSPPTGDGYTF.

The J gene is TRBJ2-1, the V gene TRBV11-2; TRBD1 agrees at 9 bases. Germline V gene lookup returns CDR1 SGHAT and CDR2 FQNNGV. The CDR3 contains 15 residues. V trimming: 10 bases; J trimming: 6 bases; junction bases outside the gene matches: 13. The CDR3 DNA is TGTGCCACCCTACGCCCGGGACAGGGACTCAATGAGCAGTTCTTC. This gives the protein CATLRPGQGLNEQFF. The full variable domain, in which reference TRBV11-2 and TRBJ2-1 provide the parts outside the CDR3, is EAGVAQSPRYKIIEKRQSVAFWCNPISGHATLYWYQQILGQGPKLLIQFQNNGVVDDSQLPKDRFSAERLKGVDSTLKIQPAKLEDSAVYLCATLRPGQGLNEQFFGPGTRLTVL.

V gene TRBV7-9 combines with J gene TRBJ2-1; 14 bases are a match to TRBD2. From germline, CDR1 is SEHNR and CDR2 FQNEAQ (reference sequence). The CDR3 has 15 amino acids. J lost 10 bases, V lost 5 bases, and 7 bases had no gene match. The CDR3 nucleotides are TGTGCCAGCAGCACGAGACTAGCGGGAGGGCCGGAGCAGTTCTTC. Its translation: CASSTRLAGGPEQFF.